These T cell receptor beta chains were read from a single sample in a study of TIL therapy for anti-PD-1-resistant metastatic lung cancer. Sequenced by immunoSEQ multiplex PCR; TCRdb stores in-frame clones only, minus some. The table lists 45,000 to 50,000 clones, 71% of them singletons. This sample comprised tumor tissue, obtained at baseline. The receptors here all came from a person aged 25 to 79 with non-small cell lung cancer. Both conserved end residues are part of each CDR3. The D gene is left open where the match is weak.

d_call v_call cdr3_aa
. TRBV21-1 CASSKGGCKYEQYF
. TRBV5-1 CASTPVISANTGELFF
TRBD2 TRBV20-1 CSAGGDERYF
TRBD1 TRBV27 CASTRTGKETQYF
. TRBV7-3 CASSGTSAETQYF
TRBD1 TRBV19 CASQLRTGDSNQPQHF
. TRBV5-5 CASRRSENQYNSPLHF
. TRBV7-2 CASSSGPQQYF
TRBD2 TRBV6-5 CASRASGAIYEQYF
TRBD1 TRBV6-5 CAAAGTGTGELFF
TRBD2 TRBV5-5 CASSPRGGDTQYF
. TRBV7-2 CARGGPAHEQYF
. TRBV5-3 CARSADSDNYGYTF
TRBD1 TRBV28 CASSLEPDRGETQYF
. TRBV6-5 CASSPTNLGRQFF
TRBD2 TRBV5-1 CASSLSLAKETQYF
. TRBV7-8 CASRVRGEVGELFF
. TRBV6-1 CASIGGYQPQHF
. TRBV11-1 CASSPDRNILAGYTF
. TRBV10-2 CASSLQETQYF
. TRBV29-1 CSVHNAGSGELFF
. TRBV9 CASSVNGRPPGETQYF
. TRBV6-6 CASTPGYEQYF
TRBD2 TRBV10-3 CAISEGLAVGETQYF
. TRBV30 CAWSVSLGGAEKLFF
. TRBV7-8 CASSGRAGRSTEAFF
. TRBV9 CASSPGASDGTDTQYF
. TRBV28 CASRTGGSNEKLFF
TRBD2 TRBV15 CATSDEKRERDEQFF
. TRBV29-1 CSVLASGYTF
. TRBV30 CAWSWAGLLRNTIYF
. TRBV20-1 CSASYGYTF
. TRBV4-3 CASSQDLPDTQYF
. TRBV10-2 CASSERASYEQYF
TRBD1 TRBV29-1 CSVEDTLHRGVANYGYTF
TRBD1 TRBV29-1 CSVNHRGRFFF
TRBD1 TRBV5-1 CASSLAFSGGYEQYF
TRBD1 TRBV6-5 CASSSAGGQPQHF
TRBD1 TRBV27 CASSFGTGYEQYF
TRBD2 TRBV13 CASSGPGTSGRTYEQYF
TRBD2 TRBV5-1 CASGDPRLAGGPGPYEQYF
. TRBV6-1 CASSEARQAREKLFF
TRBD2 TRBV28 CASSFGVGRLAGYTDTQYF
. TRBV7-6 CASSPVAVAHYEQYF
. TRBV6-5 CASSYLASYGYTF
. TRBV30 CAWSYPGNYGYTF
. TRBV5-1 CASSLTAVNTGELFF